The 21 T cell receptor beta chains presented below share a single source sample, sequenced in a study of blood T cell repertoires in COVID-19. Libraries were prepared by immunoSEQ multiplex PCR; TCRdb keeps only in-frame clonotypes and omits some of them. The sample carries about 60,000 clones, 80% to 90% recorded once. Sequenced: peripheral blood. All receptors derive from a man aged 60 to 75 with acute or convalescent COVID-19.

J is TRBJ2-5 and V is TRBV5-1, with D possibly matching TRBD1 (5 bases). Trimming cost V 5 bases and J 3 bases, with 5 bases left between them. There are 11 residues in the CDR3. Germline lookup yields CDR1 SGHRS and CDR2 YFSETQ. CDR3 sequence: CASRQEETQYF. The CDR3 DNA follows: TGCGCCAGCAGACAGGAAGAGACCCAGTACTTC.

The chain has TRBV5-1 and TRBJ1-1; possibly TRBD1 for D (6 bases). V lost 4 bases and J 0 bases, leaving 19 bases between the germline ends. This CDR3 is built from 17 residues. CDR1 is SGHRS, CDR2 YFSETQ, per germline. DNA for the CDR3: TGCGCCAGCAGCCGTACAGGGACGGGGCTTATGAACACTGAAGCTTTCTTT. The encoded protein is CASSRTGTGLMNTEAFF.

For the CDR3, the DNA is TGTGCCAGCAGCTTAGGCAGAAACACTGAAGCTTTCTTT. Its protein product is CASSLGRNTEAFF. The V call is TRBV7-8, the J call TRBJ1-1; D remains ambiguous. V was clipped by 1 base and J by 2 bases, with 5 bases between them. In germline, CDR1 is SGHVS, CDR2 FQNEAQ. There are 13 residues in the CDR3. Full variable domain (outside the CDR3, taken from reference TRBV7-8 and TRBJ1-1): GAGVSQSPRYKVAKRGQDVALRCDPISGHVSLFWYQQALGQGPEFLTYFQNEAQLDKSGLPSDRFFAERPEGSVSTLKIQRTQQEDSAVYLCASSLGRNTEAFFGQGTRLTVV.

This clone has just a few counts. CDR3: CASSSLAGLLEQYF. The CDR3 region has the DNA TGTGCCAGCAGCTCACTAGCGGGGCTACTTGAGCAGTACTTC. This sequence joins TRBV11-1 and TRBJ2-7; the match to TRBD2 covers 10 bases. The CDR3 contains 14 residues. Germline trimming cut 4 bases from V and 7 bases from J; bases unmatched to any gene: 7. In germline, CDR1 is SGHAT, CDR2 FQDESV (reference sequence).

This chain uses TRBV28 with TRBJ1-2; D is uncertain. The CDR3 spans 12 residues. V gave up 4 bases and J gave up 3 bases, with 6 bases separating them. The germline CDR1 and CDR2 sequences are MDHEN and SYDVKM. CDR3 protein: CASSYRDYGYTF. CDR3 DNA: TGTGCCAGCAGTTATCGTGACTATGGCTACACCTTC.

The chain is built from TRBV2 and TRBJ2-3, with 13 bases fitting TRBD2. This CDR3 spans 16 amino acids. From germline, CDR1 is SNHLY and CDR2 FYNNEI. J lost 6 bases, V lost 5 bases, and 8 bases had no gene match. DNA for the CDR3: TGTGCCAGCAGTCTTGGACTAGCGGGAGTGTCGGATACGCAGTATTTT. It yields the protein CASSLGLAGVSDTQYF.

This chain joins TRBV5-1 and TRBJ2-1; the D gene is possibly TRBD1 (5 bases). Trimming pared 0 bases from V and 9 bases from J, leaving 7 bases between. Germline V lookup: CDR1 SGHRS, CDR2 YFSETQ. The CDR3 length is 12 residues. The chain's CDR3 is CASSLAGFEQFF. CDR3 in DNA: TGCGCCAGCAGCTTGGCAGGGTTTGAGCAGTTCTTC.

This rearrangement joins TRBV5-1 to TRBJ1-1, with D unclear. V lost 4 bases and J 0 bases, leaving 10 bases between the germline ends. CDR3 length: 14 residues. Germline V CDR1 and CDR2: SGHRS, YFSETQ. CDR3 loop: CASSPYNMNTEAFF. The CDR3 DNA reads as TGCGCCAGCAGCCCTTATAACATGAACACTGAAGCTTTCTTT.

The V call is TRBV5-8, the J call TRBJ1-5; 8 nucleotides line up with TRBD1. This CDR3 is 15 amino acids long. J was trimmed by 2 bases and V by 5 bases; bases with no gene match: 6. In germline, CDR1 is SGHTS, CDR2 YDEGEE. The CDR3 loop is CASSPGTGGNQPQHF. CDR3 DNA sequence: TGTGCCAGCAGTCCCGGGACAGGCGGCAATCAGCCCCAGCATTTT.

A single count supports this clone. The chain recombines TRBV29-1 with TRBJ1-4; D is uncertain. The germline V gene encodes CDR1 SQVTM and CDR2 ANQGSEA. Trimming cost V 4 bases and J 3 bases, with 9 bases left between them. The CDR3 sequence is 13 residues long. DNA for the CDR3: TGCAGCGTTGTTTACGGGTCTAATGAAAAACTGTTTTTT. Its protein product is CSVVYGSNEKLFF.

The rearrangement links TRBV28 to TRBJ1-5; the D gene is possibly TRBD1 (6 bases). In germline, CDR1 is MDHEN, CDR2 SYDVKM. Deletions cut 6 bases from V and 3 bases from J, with 12 bases between. The CDR3 is 14 amino acids. The CDR3, as DNA: TGTGCCAGCAGCCTGACAGGAACCAATCAGCCCCAGCATTTT. Translated, it gives CASSLTGTNQPQHF.

The chain carries TRBV11-2 and TRBJ2-7, with 10 bases matching TRBD1. The junction had 4 bases not matched to a gene; V was cut back by 4 bases and J by 4 bases. Germline loops: CDR1 SGHAT, CDR2 FQNNGV. The CDR3 runs to 14 residues. CDR3 sequence (DNA): TGTGCCAGCAGCTGGGGACAGGGGTTGTACGAGCAGTACTTC. Residues: CASSWGQGLYEQYF.

The chain couples TRBV11-2 to TRBJ2-7, with 9 bases matching TRBD1. J was trimmed by 9 bases and V by 5 bases; bases with no gene match: 11. Per germline, CDR1 SGHAT and CDR2 FQNNGV. The CDR3 has 14 residues. Written as DNA, the CDR3 is TGTGCCAGCAGCCTTGGACAGGGGCTTTATGGGCAGTACTTC. This codes for CASSLGQGLYGQYF.

The chain employs TRBV27 and TRBJ1-2; 8 bases are shared with TRBD1. Per the germline V gene, CDR1 is MNHEY and CDR2 is SMNVEV (reference sequence). This CDR3 is built from 15 residues. The J segment lost 6 bases and the V segment lost 6 bases, leaving 12 bases of the junction unmatched. The CDR3 reads CASSRTGPTPHGYTF. In DNA, the CDR3 is TGTGCCAGCAGCCGGACAGGGCCCACACCCCATGGCTACACCTTC.

V gene TRBV5-1 combines with J gene TRBJ2-1, with D uncertain. V gave up 0 bases and J gave up 0 bases, with 10 bases separating them. Germline CDR1 and CDR2: SGHRS and YFSETQ. This CDR3 spans 16 amino acids. The CDR3 protein is CASSLGVSSSYNEQFF. For the CDR3, the DNA is TGCGCCAGCAGCTTGGGGGTCTCTAGCTCCTACAATGAGCAGTTCTTC.

The V and J genes are TRBV6-6 and TRBJ1-3; D gene unclear. The germline gives CDR1 MNHNY, CDR2 SVGAGI (reference sequence). V was shortened by 2 bases and J by 0 bases, with 5 bases between the two germline ends. The CDR3 extends over 14 amino acids. CDR3 coding DNA: TGTGCCAGCAGTTACCCCGGCTCTGGAAACACCATATATTTT. Translated, it gives CASSYPGSGNTIYF.

The rearrangement uses TRBV29-1 and TRBJ2-3, with TRBD1 matching over 12 bases. Germline CDR1 is SQVTM and CDR2 is ANQGSEA. V lost 3 bases and J lost 4; bases outside the gene matches: 2. The CDR3 length is 14 residues. CDR3 in DNA: TGCAGCGTTGATGGGACAGGGGGCTCAGATACGCAGTATTTT. It translates to CSVDGTGGSDTQYF.

J is TRBJ2-5 and V is TRBV10-3, with 9 bases fitting TRBD1. The trim removed 5 bases at V and 5 bases at J, leaving 6 bases unmatched. This CDR3 has 14 residues. The V gene's germline CDR1 is ENHRY and CDR2 SYGVKD. The CDR3 bases are TGTGCCATCAGTCCCGGACAGGGGACGGAGACCCAGTACTTC. Translating gives CAISPGQGTETQYF.

The chain has TRBV30 and TRBJ2-7, with TRBD1 matching over 9 bases. The CDR3 has 14 amino acids. CDR1 is GTSNPN, CDR2 SVGIG, per germline (reference sequence). V lost 5 bases to trimming and J lost 9 bases; unmatched junction nucleotides: 14. The CDR3 loop is CAWASGTGPLGQYF. The CDR3 DNA follows: TGTGCCTGGGCCTCCGGGACAGGGCCGTTGGGGCAGTACTTC.

The J gene is TRBJ1-5, the V gene TRBV5-1; D call uncertain. Germline assignment: CDR1 SGHRS and CDR2 YFSETQ. The CDR3 has 14 amino acids. Trimming cost V 3 bases and J 4 bases, with 11 bases left between them. CDR3 residues: CASSSGEWNQPQHF. CDR3 coding DNA: TGCGCCAGCAGCTCGGGAGAATGGAATCAGCCCCAGCATTTT. Full variable domain (rest looked up from reference TRBV5-1 and TRBJ1-5): KAGVTQTPRYLIKTRGQQVTLSCSPISGHRSVSWYQQTPGQGLQFLFEYFSETQRNKGNFPGRFSGRQFSNSRSEMNVSTLELGDSALYLCASSSGEWNQPQHFGDGTRLSIL.

The chain links TRBV14 to TRBJ1-1; maybe TRBD1 (6 bases). The CDR3 runs to 17 residues. Looked up from germline, CDR1 is SGHDN and CDR2 is FVKESK. Trimming shortened V by 1 base and J by 1 base, and 16 bases separated the two germline ends. Written as DNA, the CDR3 is TGTGCCAGCAGCCAAGTCAGGGGTGTTGGGTGGAACACTGAAGCTTTCTTT. Amino acid sequence: CASSQVRGVGWNTEAFF.